The following is a T cell receptor beta chain sequence with its context. Trimming pared 4 bases from V and 8 bases from J, leaving 14 bases between. Germline V gives CDR1 SQVTM, CDR2 ANQGSEA. The CDR3 runs to 12 residues. This entry comes from a study of blood T cells in healthy people across ages. A second about 7 to 11 cycle PCR used barcoded and J-beta primers. Each cDNA molecule was tagged by a template-switch adaptor that had 12 random nucleotides. TCRdb processed the 5' RACE reads anew with MiXCR; each CDR3 protein has one entry. The sample carries around 620,000 distinct CDR3 sequences, 25% to 30% recorded once.

The chain combines TRBV29-1 with TRBJ1-2, with no clear D. The clonotype was recovered from a woman aged 70-85 years in good health. Material for sequencing was blood. CDR3 nucleotides: TGCAGCGTTGCGTCCCTTAGGGAGGGCTACACCTTC. Translation gives CSVASLREGYTF.